This TCR beta chain was found in a study of blood T cell repertoires in COVID-19. Study-level information: There were acute and convalescent COVID-19 samples, and they came from the United States, Italy and Spain.

Authors' processing steps: The assay estimated nucleated cells by amplifying reference gene primers. This table comes from immunoSEQ multiplex PCR, and its TCRdb copy is limited to in-frame clones, with some not included. V and J calls and clone size are as listed in that table; D and trimming were resolved from the DNA. The repertoire holds roughly 260,000 clones, with 86% as singletons. The ends lost 4 bases at V and 6 bases at J; junction bases unmatched: 4. Germline CDR1 reads LGHDT; CDR2 reads YNNKEL (reference sequence). This CDR3 region has 14 residues. Material: peripheral blood. This clonotype was sampled from a man aged 35 to 55 who had recovered from COVID-19. This chain uses TRBV3-1 (or the pseudogene TRBV3-2) with TRBJ2-1, with TRBD2 matching 9 bases. CDR3 sequence reads: CASSPSGGSNEQFF. CDR3 DNA sequence: TGTGCCAGCAGCCCCAGCGGGGGGTCCAATGAGCAGTTCTTC.